A selection of T cell receptor beta chains follows, all from one sample in a study of Graves' ophthalmopathy and Graves' hyperthyroidism. TCRdb reprocessed the multiplex PCR reads via MiXCR and lists one record per CDR3 protein. Here the sample spans around 520,000 distinct CDR3 sequences, roughly 40% being singletons. Sequenced input: peripheral blood or thyroid tissue (not recorded which). These receptors originate from an adult man with Graves' hyperthyroidism. CDR3s include the opening cysteine and the closing phenylalanine or tryptophan. Fields, in order: CDR3 DNA, CDR3 protein, D gene, V gene, clone size, J gene. The D gene is left open where the match is weak. The listing skips clone size in some rows; elsewhere it reads once, few, many or a size class.

TGTGCCAGCAGCTTAGGCTCAGGTACCTACGAGCAGTACTTC,CASSLGSGTYEQYF,NA,TRBV7-8,NA,TRBJ2-7
TGCAGTGCTAGAAGCGGACAGGGGGCTGCACCCCTCCACTTT,CSARSGQGAAPLHF,TRBD1,TRBV20-1,many,TRBJ1-6
TGTGCCAGCAGCTTACTAGCGGGAGCCCCCGGAGATACGCAGTATTTT,CASSLLAGAPGDTQYF,TRBD2,TRBV7-2,NA,TRBJ2-3
TGTGCCAGCAGCTTAGACTTGGGACCCATGGGGGGCTACACCTTC,CASSLDLGPMGGYTF,NA,TRBV7-8,NA,TRBJ1-2
TGTGCCAGCAGCGTAGCTCCGGGGGCTGGAAACACTGAAGCTTTCTTT,CASSVAPGAGNTEAFF,NA,TRBV9,NA,TRBJ1-1
TGTGCCAGCAGTACGGGACAGTCATACCAAGAGACCCAGTACTTC,CASSTGQSYQETQYF,TRBD1,TRBV12-3/TRBV12-4,few,TRBJ2-5
TGTGCCAGCAGCCCCCCTTCTAGCGGGGGGAGCACAGATACGCAGTATTTT,CASSPPSSGGSTDTQYF,TRBD2,TRBV7-2,NA,TRBJ2-3
TGCGCCAGCAGCTTGGCGGCGGGGCGTAGCTCTGGAAACACCATATATTTT,CASSLAAGRSSGNTIYF,NA,TRBV5-1,NA,TRBJ1-3
TGTGCCAGCATCCAAACAAATCGGGGACAGGCCTTC,CASIQTNRGQAF,TRBD1,TRBV7-9,few,TRBJ1-2
TGTGCCAGCAGCCCCCTAGGACTAGCGGGAGCCTACGAGCAGTACTTC,CASSPLGLAGAYEQYF,TRBD2,TRBV9,NA,TRBJ2-7
TGTGCCAGCAGTTACCTTGGGGGTATCGCGTCACCCCTCCACTTT,CASSYLGGIASPLHF,NA,TRBV6-6,NA,TRBJ1-6
TGTGCCACCAGTGGGAGCGGGAGTGGCCAAGAGACCCAGTACTTC,CATSGSGSGQETQYF,TRBD2,TRBV24-1,many,TRBJ2-5
TGCAGCGTTGAGGGACACAGAACTAACTATGGCTACACCTTC,CSVEGHRTNYGYTF,NA,TRBV29-1,many,TRBJ1-2
TGTGCCAGCAGCTTACACGGGCCAGGGGGCTACTATAATTCACCCCTCCACTTT,CASSLHGPGGYYNSPLHF,TRBD1,TRBV7-8,few,TRBJ1-6
TGCAGTGCTTCAGACGATAGCAATCAGCCCCAGCATTTT,CSASDDSNQPQHF,NA,TRBV20-1,many,TRBJ1-5
TGCAGTGCTAGAGTCGGACTAGCGGGAGACGAGCAGTACTTC,CSARVGLAGDEQYF,TRBD2,TRBV20-1,many,TRBJ2-7
TGTGCCAGCAGGTGGGGATGGCTTGAAGCTTTCTTT,CASRWGWLEAFF,NA,TRBV6-5,NA,TRBJ1-1
TGTGCCAGCAGTGCAGAGAGGGGATCTTCACCCCTCCACTTT,CASSAERGSSPLHF,NA,TRBV25-1,many,TRBJ1-6
TGTGCCAGCAGCTTAGCTCGACAGGGGGGGACCTACGAGCAGTACTTC,CASSLARQGGTYEQYF,TRBD1,TRBV7-8,many,TRBJ2-7
TGTGCCTCCCAGGGGGACCCCAAAAGGAATTCACCCCTCCACTTT,CASQGDPKRNSPLHF,TRBD1,TRBV10-3,few,TRBJ1-6
TGTGCCGGAAGACAGGGCAACACCGGGGAGCTGTTTTTT,CAGRQGNTGELFF,TRBD1,TRBV2,NA,TRBJ2-2
TGTGCCGGCAGCTTATCTCTAGCGGGAGGGCCGGAGACCCAGTACTTC,CAGSLSLAGGPETQYF,TRBD2,TRBV7-8,few,TRBJ2-5
TGTGCCAGCCGGGACAGGGCTAGGGAGCAGTACTTC,CASRDRAREQYF,TRBD1,TRBV2,many,TRBJ2-7
TGTGCCTGGAGTCGGGGGGGAGAGACCCAGTACTTC,CAWSRGGETQYF,TRBD2,TRBV30,NA,TRBJ2-5
TGTGCCAGCAGCCAAGGTCGGGCAGGGTTGAATGAGCAGTTCTTC,CASSQGRAGLNEQFF,NA,TRBV3-1,NA,TRBJ2-1
TGTGCCGGAAGAAGTCAGGGAGCTGGGCCCCAGCATTTT,CAGRSQGAGPQHF,NA,TRBV27,NA,TRBJ1-5